These 32 T cell receptor beta chains were all obtained from the same sample, sequenced in a study of blood T cells in healthy people across ages (dated by TCRdb to 2014 to 2015). The library relied on 5' RACE. Instrument used: Illumina HiSeq 2500. A second PCR of roughly 6 to 11 cycles was run with a J-beta primer mix and a sample-barcoded 5' primer. TCRdb reran the public reads through fastp at Q25 and MiXCR, keeping productive beta chains. Every entry covers one CDR3 protein and lists the most common genes and DNA from its rows. Recorded for this sample are over 1.5 million distinct CDR3 sequences; 49% of them occurred a single time. 2.1% of the sample belongs to the ten largest clones. Sequenced sample: blood. These receptors originate from a woman aged 40 to 50 in good health.

On this clonotype itself: A much larger clonotype is one base distant, so this may be a read error. The chain carries TRBV2 and TRBJ2-1; 16 bases are a match to TRBD2. With 8 bases clipped from V and 4 bases from J, the junction kept 2 bases outside the gene matches. Germline CDR1 reads SNHLY; CDR2 reads FYNNEI. CDR3 length: 15 amino acids. This CDR3 is CASGGLAGGYNEQFF. The CDR3 DNA sequence: TGTGCCAGCGGGGGACTAGCGGGGGGGTACAATGAGCAGTTCTTC.

V is TRBV6-1 and J is TRBJ2-1; 10 bases line up with TRBD2. This CDR3 spans 17 amino acids. Germline CDR1 MNHNS, CDR2 SASEGT. V gave up 5 bases and J gave up 10 bases; unmatched junction bases: 17. The CDR3 loop is CASSREQLAGHTGEQFF. The CDR3 DNA sequence: TGTGCCAGCAGTAGAGAGCAACTAGCGGGGCACACTGGGGAGCAGTTCTTC.

The rearrangement uses TRBV5-8 and TRBJ2-3, with D hard to call. Trimming removed 7 bases from V and 4 bases from J, with 13 bases in between. Germline V gene lookup returns CDR1 SGHTS and CDR2 YDEGEE. This CDR3 has 13 residues. CDR3 amino acids: CASGSIIPDTQYF. For the CDR3, the DNA is TGTGCCAGCGGATCCATTATTCCAGATACGCAGTATTTT.

The rearrangement joins TRBV12-3 or TRBV12-4 to TRBJ2-4; the D is unclear. With 5 bases removed from V and 5 bases from J, the gap between germline ends came to 7 bases. The CDR3 is made up of 12 amino acids. As DNA, the CDR3 is TGTGCCAGCAGTAAAAGGGAAAACATTCAGTACTTC. It translates to CASSKRENIQYF.

The V call is TRBV4-2, the J call TRBJ1-4; perhaps TRBD1 as D (6 bases). CDR1 is LGHNA, CDR2 YNFKEQ, per germline. The CDR3 is 19 residues long. Between the trimmed V and J ends, which lost 3 bases and 0 bases, there was a span of 20 bases. The CDR3 DNA reads as TGTGCCAGCAGCCATGGCCGGGACGGGGGGCGGACAACTAATGAAAAACTGTTTTTT. It specifies CASSHGRDGGRTTNEKLFF.

This clonotype was detected only a few times. V gene TRBV6-1 combines with J gene TRBJ2-7, with a weak D call TRBD2 (6 bases). The CDR3 runs 15 residues. Trimming removed 2 bases from V and 4 bases from J, with 15 bases in between. From germline, CDR1 is MNHNS and CDR2 SASEGT. The CDR3 sequence: CASSEQWGREYEQYF. CDR3 bases: TGTGCCAGCAGTGAACAATGGGGACGGGAGTACGAGCAGTACTTC.

The V call is TRBV7-2, the J call TRBJ1-2, with D possibly matching TRBD1 (5 bases). The V end lost 1 base, the J end lost 5 bases, and 14 bases lay between the germline ends. The CDR3 totals 15 residues. Germline CDR1 reads SGHTA; CDR2 reads FQGNSA. CDR3 bases: TGTGCCAGCAGCTTAGATTGGGACGGAAATTATGGCTACACCTTC. This translates into CASSLDWDGNYGYTF. Combining the CDR3 with reference TRBV7-2 and TRBJ1-2 gives the whole variable domain GAGVSQSPSNKVTEKGKDVELRCDPISGHTALYWYRQSLGQGLEFLIYFQGNSAPDKSGLPSDRFSAERTGGSVSTLTIQRTQQEDSAVYLCASSLDWDGNYGYTFGSGTRLTVV.

The chain carries TRBV15 and TRBJ2-3, with 13 bases aligning to TRBD2. The length of the CDR3 is 17 residues. Trimming removed 0 bases from V and 9 bases from J; junction bases left unmatched: 9. Per germline, CDR1 LNHNV and CDR2 YYDKDF (reference sequence). The chain's CDR3 is CATSRDSKTSGGSTQYF. In nucleotides, the CDR3 is TGTGCCACCAGCAGAGATAGCAAGACTAGCGGGGGGTCGACGCAGTATTTT.

In this sample, this clonotype turned up a few times. V is TRBV28 and J is TRBJ2-5; 12 bases align to TRBD2. J lost 1 base, V lost 4 bases, and 16 bases had no gene match. Per germline, CDR1 MDHEN and CDR2 SYDVKM. This CDR3 is built from 20 residues. As DNA, the CDR3 is TGTGCCAGCAGTTCCCGGCGAACGAGGACTAGCGGGGACCTCCAAGAGACCCAGTACTTC. Residues: CASSSRRTRTSGDLQETQYF.

On this clonotype itself: One junction end disagrees with the germline gene, perhaps due to a read error. This sequence joins TRBV27 and TRBJ2-3; D remains unclear. CDR1 and CDR2 from the germline V gene are MNHEY and SMNVEV (reference sequence). The CDR3 is 15 amino acids. The CDR3 sequence is CAGSLGQLGTDTQYF. The DNA of the CDR3 is TGTGCCGGCAGTTTAGGGCAGCTCGGCACAGATACGCAGTATTTT.

This clonotype came up a few times. The rearrangement links TRBV27 to TRBJ2-7; D might be TRBD1 (6 bases). This CDR3 is 13 amino acids long. V lost 5 bases and J 4 bases, leaving 12 bases between the germline ends. Germline V gene sequence: CDR1 MNHEY, CDR2 SMNVEV (reference sequence). CDR3 sequence (DNA): TGTGCCAGCAGTCGCGGACAGAAGTACGAGCAGTACTTC. Its protein product is CASSRGQKYEQYF.

V usage is TRBV5-7 and J usage is TRBJ2-2; D tentatively reads TRBD1 or TRBD2 (5 bases each). TRBV5-7 is known as an ORF, though its function is uncertain. Trimming removed 0 bases at V and 2 bases at J, with 5 bases between. The CDR3 contains 14 residues. The CDR3 reads CASSLGDNTGELFF. CDR3 coding DNA: TGTGCCAGCAGCTTGGGGGACAACACCGGGGAGCTGTTTTTT.

V gene TRBV5-5 combines with J gene TRBJ1-6, with TRBD1 as a possible D gene (5 bases). Germline-derived CDR1 and CDR2 are SGHKS and YYEKEE (reference sequence). This CDR3 has 16 amino acids. Trimming took 4 bases from V and 9 from J, leaving 20 bases between them. The CDR3 region has the DNA TGTGCCAGCAGCCCGAGACAGACGGTGGATCGTTCACCCCTCCACTTT. Translated, it gives CASSPRQTVDRSPLHF.

This clonotype has a handful of counts. CDR3 DNA sequence: TGTGCCAGTAGTTGGACAGCGGATAATTCACCCCTCCACTTT. Translation gives CASSWTADNSPLHF. J is TRBJ1-6 and V is TRBV19; tentatively, D is TRBD1 (6 bases). Per germline, CDR1 LNHDA and CDR2 SQIVND (reference sequence). Trimming left V 5 bases short and J 5 bases short, with 10 bases between. The CDR3 extends over 14 amino acids.

The genes are TRBV15 and TRBJ2-1, with D unresolved. V dropped 0 bases and J dropped 8 bases, with 5 bases sitting between them. CDR3 length: 12 amino acids. CDR1 is LNHNV, CDR2 YYDKDF, per germline (reference sequence). The CDR3 nucleotides are TGTGCCACCAGCAGAGATATGGATGAGCAGTTCTTC. Translation gives CATSRDMDEQFF.

The CDR3 spells CASRGRGVLGAQYF. The CDR3 nucleotides read TGTGCCAGCAGGGGCAGGGGCGTTTTAGGGGCCCAGTACTTC. V usage is TRBV6-5 and J usage is TRBJ2-7; the D gene is possibly TRBD1 (6 bases). This CDR3 comprises 14 residues. Deletions cut 6 bases from V and 10 bases from J, with 22 bases between. Germline lookup yields CDR1 MNHEY and CDR2 SVGAGI.

V is TRBV20-1 and J is TRBJ2-4; maybe TRBD1 (6 bases). Matching the DNA end better, TRBJ2-5 makes the J call doubtful. The CDR3 contains 15 residues. Germline V gene data show CDR1 as DFQATT and CDR2 as SNEGSKA (reference sequence). The CDR3 DNA sequence: TGCAGTGCTCAGGGGTTGGAACCCTTCGGGGAGACCCAGTACTTC. Its translation: CSAQGLEPFGETQYF.

In the case of this clonotype: Germline is not matched at one junction end, which may reflect a read error. The chain has TRBV9 and TRBJ2-7, with a possible D match to TRBD1 (6 bases). The CDR3 loop spans 14 amino acids. CDR1 and CDR2 from the germline V gene are SGDLS and YYNGEE. CDR3 region: CASSVGDTAYAQYF. The CDR3 bases are TGTGCCAGCAGCGTAGGGGACACAGCCTACGCGCAGTACTTC.

This clonotype was seen a handful of times. V gene TRBV29-1 combines with J gene TRBJ2-7; possible D gene TRBD2, 5 bases. Germline-derived CDR1 and CDR2 are SQVTM and ANQGSEA. The CDR3 runs to 14 residues. Trimming cost V 2 bases and J 0 bases, with 11 bases left between them. CDR3 coding DNA: TGCAGCGTTGAAAGCGGCAGGTCCTCCTACGAGCAGTACTTC. It translates to CSVESGRSSYEQYF.

This clonotype appeared many times. The CDR3 nucleotides are TGCAGCGTAGCGGACGGGACCTACGAGCAGTACTTC. Translated: CSVADGTYEQYF. This sequence joins TRBV29-1 and TRBJ2-7; a possible D gene is TRBD2 (5 bases). This CDR3 region has 12 residues. V lost 6 bases and J lost 2, with 11 bases in between. Germline CDR1 is SQVTM and CDR2 is ANQGSEA.

This rearrangement joins TRBV6-2 or TRBV6-3 to TRBJ2-3; perhaps D is TRBD1 or TRBD2 (6 bases each). The V gene lost 5 bases and the J gene lost 4 bases, with 13 bases spanning the gap. Per germline, CDR1 MNHEY and CDR2 SVGEGT. The CDR3 covers 14 residues. CDR3: CASSTTGASDTQYF. CDR3 DNA: TGTGCCAGCAGTACCACGGGGGCGTCAGATACGCAGTATTTT.

V is TRBV27 and J is TRBJ2-6, with a tentative D call TRBD2 (5 bases). V lost 2 bases and J lost 0, with 8 bases in between. This CDR3 is built from 16 residues. Per the germline V gene, CDR1 is MNHEY and CDR2 is SMNVEV (reference sequence). CDR3 bases: TGTGCCAGCAGTTTAGGACTCTCCTCTGGGGCCAACGTCCTGACTTTC. Translation gives CASSLGLSSGANVLTF.

V is TRBV20-1 and J is TRBJ2-5, with TRBD2 identical over 10 bases. V lost 1 base and J lost 11; bases outside the gene matches: 16. Per the germline V gene, CDR1 is DFQATT and CDR2 is SNEGSKA (reference sequence). This CDR3 region has 16 residues. The CDR3 protein is CSARVRTSGRYNEQYF. Written as DNA, the CDR3 is TGCAGTGCTAGAGTCAGGACTAGCGGTCGTTACAATGAGCAGTACTTC.

This clonotype was counted at least ten times. The chain recombines TRBV24-1 with TRBJ2-5, with unresolved D. CDR1 KGHDR and CDR2 SFDVKD come from the germline V gene. The CDR3 is made up of 14 amino acids. V was trimmed by 2 bases and J by 4 bases, leaving 10 bases between them. CDR3 amino acids: CATSDSLSPETQYF. CDR3 nucleotide sequence: TGTGCCACCAGTGATTCTCTCAGTCCAGAGACCCAGTACTTC.

This clonotype was detected only a few times. The chain recombines TRBV18 with TRBJ2-6; 9 bases fit TRBD1. The V segment lost 3 bases and the J segment 3 bases; nucleotides outside the gene matches: 15. The CDR3 spans 20 residues. The V gene's germline CDR1 is KGHSH and CDR2 LQKENI. The CDR3 DNA reads TGTGCCAGCTCACCTCCTAGGACAGGGGAGAATCGCCATGGGGCCAACGTCCTGACTTTC. Its protein product is CASSPPRTGENRHGANVLTF.

Only a few counts were recorded for this clonotype. This chain connects TRBV4-3 to TRBJ1-1; D perhaps matches TRBD1 (6 bases). Germline V gene sequence: CDR1 LGHNA, CDR2 YSLEER. V was clipped by 1 base and J by 3 bases, with 18 bases between them. The CDR3 is made up of 17 amino acids. CDR3 DNA sequence: TGCGCCAGCAGCCAAGCCACCCTTACAGGGAGACACACTGAAGCTTTCTTT. Its translation is CASSQATLTGRHTEAFF.

This chain joins TRBV7-9 and TRBJ2-3; no reliable D call. Trimming took 7 bases from V and 3 from J, leaving 14 bases between them. Germline values: CDR1 SEHNR, CDR2 FQNEAQ (reference sequence). The CDR3 is 14 residues long. The CDR3 coding sequence is TGTGCCAGCACCACGGACGGTGGTACAGATACGCAGTATTTT. Translation: CASTTDGGTDTQYF. Drawing the rest from reference TRBV7-9 and TRBJ2-3, the complete variable domain is DTGVSQNPRHKITKRGQNVTFRCDPISEHNRLYWYRQTLGQGPEFLTYFQNEAQLEKSRLLSDRFSAERPKGSFSTLEIQRTEQGDSAMYLCASTTDGGTDTQYFGPGTRLTVL.

This CDR3 is CASSQDGDGEEQYF. CDR3 DNA sequence: TGTGCCAGCAGCCAAGATGGGGACGGAGAAGAGCAGTACTTC. The chain joins TRBV4-2 to TRBJ2-4, with D perhaps given as TRBD1 or TRBD2 (5 bases each). CDR3 length equals 14 residues. V was cut by 0 bases and J by 13 bases, with 16 bases left in between. Per the germline V gene, CDR1 is LGHNA and CDR2 is YNFKEQ.

J is TRBJ2-1 and V is TRBV6-2 or TRBV6-3; D ambiguous. This CDR3 spans 13 amino acids. Trimming removed 7 bases at V and 7 bases at J, with 14 bases between. Germline lookup yields CDR1 MNHEY and CDR2 SVGEGT. The CDR3 sequence: CASNLAPANEQFF. CDR3 bases: TGTGCCAGCAACCTTGCCCCGGCTAATGAGCAGTTCTTC.

The chain employs TRBV12-3 or TRBV12-4 and TRBJ2-4, with D perhaps TRBD2 (7 bases). Deletions cut 6 bases from V and 0 bases from J, with 15 bases between. The CDR3 runs 16 residues. The CDR3 sequence is CASSHGGRGAKNIQYF. The DNA of the CDR3 is TGTGCCAGCAGCCACGGGGGGCGTGGAGCCAAAAACATTCAGTACTTC.

The rearrangement uses TRBV5-1 and TRBJ1-6, with TRBD1 identical over 8 bases. The V gene's germline CDR1 is SGHRS and CDR2 YFSETQ. V lost 1 base, J lost 8 bases, and 8 bases stayed unmatched. The CDR3 length is 16 residues. The CDR3 coding sequence is TGCGCCAGCAGCTTGCACCGGGCGGACAGGGATTCACCCCTCCACTTT. It is translated as CASSLHRADRDSPLHF.

The chain joins TRBV7-2 to TRBJ2-3; no reliable D call. The CDR3 runs to 12 residues. Germline-derived CDR1 and CDR2 are SGHTA and FQGNSA. Trimming left V 5 bases short and J 5 bases short, with 8 bases between. The CDR3 DNA reads as TGTGCCAGCAGCAACCTTATAGATACGCAGTATTTT. Its translation is CASSNLIDTQYF.